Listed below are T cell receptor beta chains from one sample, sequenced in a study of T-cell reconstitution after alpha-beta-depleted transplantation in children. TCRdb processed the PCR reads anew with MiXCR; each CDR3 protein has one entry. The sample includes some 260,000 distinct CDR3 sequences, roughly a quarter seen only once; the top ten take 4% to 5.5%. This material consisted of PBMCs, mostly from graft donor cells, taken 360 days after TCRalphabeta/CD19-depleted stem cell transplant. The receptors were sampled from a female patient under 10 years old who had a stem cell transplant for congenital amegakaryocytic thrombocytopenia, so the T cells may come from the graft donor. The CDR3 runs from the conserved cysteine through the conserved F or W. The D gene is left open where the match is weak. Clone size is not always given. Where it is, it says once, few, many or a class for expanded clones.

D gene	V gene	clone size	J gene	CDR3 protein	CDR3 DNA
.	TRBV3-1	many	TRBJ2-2	CASSQGPGELFF	TGTGCCAGCAGCCAAGGGCCCGGGGAGCTGTTTTTT
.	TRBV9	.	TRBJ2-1	CASSVEGGVRGNEQFF	TGTGCCAGCAGCGTAGAGGGCGGGGTGAGAGGAAATGAGCAGTTCTTC
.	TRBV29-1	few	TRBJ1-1	CSVATGRYTEAFF	TGCAGCGTCGCTACAGGGCGGTACACTGAAGCTTTCTTT
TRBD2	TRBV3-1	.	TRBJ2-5	CASSQIAGGYGTQYF	TGTGCCAGCAGCCAGATAGCGGGAGGGTACGGGACCCAGTACTTC
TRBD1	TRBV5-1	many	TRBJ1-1	CASGQGSTEAFF	TGCGCCAGTGGACAGGGGAGTACTGAAGCTTTCTTT
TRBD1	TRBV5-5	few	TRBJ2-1	CASSLARGTALSDEQFF	TGTGCCAGCAGCTTGGCCAGGGGGACGGCTTTATCCGATGAGCAGTTCTTC
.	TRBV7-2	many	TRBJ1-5	CASSGDSNQPQHF	TGTGCCAGCAGCGGGGATAGCAATCAGCCCCAGCATTTT
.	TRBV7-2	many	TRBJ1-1	CASSLGQETEAFF	TGTGCCAGCAGCTTAGGACAGGAGACTGAAGCTTTCTTT
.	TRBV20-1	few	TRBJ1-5	CSATGGGRPSNQPQHF	TGCAGTGCTACAGGAGGCGGAAGACCGAGCAATCAGCCCCAGCATTTT
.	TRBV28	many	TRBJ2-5	CASSSGRFSVQETQYF	TGTGCCAGCAGTTCGGGCCGTTTCTCTGTTCAAGAGACCCAGTACTTC
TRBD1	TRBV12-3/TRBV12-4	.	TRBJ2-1	CASRLRLYGCRANRGTEQFF	TGTGCCAGCAGGCTTCGGCTTTATGGTTGTCGAGCCAACAGGGGGACCGAGCAGTTCTTC
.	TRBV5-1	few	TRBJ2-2	CASSLASVRGTGELFF	TGCGCCAGCAGCTTGGCCTCCGTGCGGGGCACCGGGGAGCTGTTTTTT
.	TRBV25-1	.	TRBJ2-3	CASSEHGDTQYF	TGTGCCAGCAGTGAACATGGAGATACGCAGTATTTT
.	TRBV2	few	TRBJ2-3	CASSKDLAGGTDTQYF	TGTGCCAGCAGCAAGGACCTAGCAGGTGGCACAGATACGCAGTATTTT
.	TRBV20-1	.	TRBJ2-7	CSASYTTTYEQYF	TGCAGTGCTAGTTATACTACGACCTACGAGCAGTACTTC
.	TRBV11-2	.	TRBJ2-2	CASSLVSRALRMGELFF	TGTGCCAGCAGCTTAGTATCCAGAGCCCTTAGGATGGGGGAGCTGTTTTTT
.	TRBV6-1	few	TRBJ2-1	CASSSVETYNEQFF	TGTGCCAGCAGCAGCGTGGAGACCTACAATGAGCAGTTCTTC
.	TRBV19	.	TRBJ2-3	CASTTGTSRDTQYF	TGTGCCAGCACTACCGGGACATCTAGAGATACGCAGTATTTT
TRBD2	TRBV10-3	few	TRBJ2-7	CAIRDRDYSYEQYF	TGTGCCATCAGGGACCGGGACTACTCCTACGAGCAGTACTTC
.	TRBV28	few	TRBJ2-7	CASSRGAYYEQYF	TGTGCCAGCAGTCGAGGGGCCTACTACGAGCAGTACTTC
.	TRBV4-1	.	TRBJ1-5	CASSQDPLTYSNQPQHF	TGCGCCAGCAGCCAAGATCCGCTCACGTATAGCAATCAGCCCCAGCATTTT
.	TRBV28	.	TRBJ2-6	CASSLEGEDSHFYSGANVLTF	TGTGCCAGCAGTTTGGAGGGTGAGGACTCACACTTCTACTCTGGGGCCAACGTCCTGACTTTC
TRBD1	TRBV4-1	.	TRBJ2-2	CASSPDRVFFGELFF	TGCGCCAGCAGCCCGGACAGGGTGTTTTTCGGGGAGCTGTTTTTT
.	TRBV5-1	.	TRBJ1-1	CASTWGEGNTEAFF	TGCGCCAGCACGTGGGGAGAAGGAAACACTGAAGCTTTCTTT
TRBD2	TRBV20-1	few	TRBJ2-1	CSADRLAENYNEQFF	TGCAGTGCTGATCGACTAGCGGAGAACTACAATGAGCAGTTCTTC
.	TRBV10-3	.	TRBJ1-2	CAISEGQPYGYTF	TGTGCCATCAGTGAAGGACAGCCTTATGGCTACACCTTC
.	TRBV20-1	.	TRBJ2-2	CSARDLGRVSTGELFF	TGCAGTGCTAGAGATCTGGGCAGGGTGTCCACCGGGGAGCTGTTTTTT
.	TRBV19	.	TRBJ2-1	CASSSDRGPEQFF	TGTGCCAGTAGTTCGGACCGAGGGCCTGAGCAGTTCTTC
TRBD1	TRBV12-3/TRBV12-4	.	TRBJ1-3	CASRTTGVGNTIYF	TGTGCCAGCAGGACTACAGGGGTCGGAAACACCATATATTTT
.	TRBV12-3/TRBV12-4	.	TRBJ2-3	CASSLPSAGPSTDTQYF	TGTGCCAGCAGCCTTCCCTCCGCGGGACCTAGCACAGATACGCAGTATTTT
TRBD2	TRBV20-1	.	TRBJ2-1	CSATDGAGGPGEQFF	TGCAGTGCTACGGATGGCGCGGGAGGGCCTGGTGAGCAGTTCTTC
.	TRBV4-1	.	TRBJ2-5	CASSQDPGLLRGTQYF	TGCGCCAGCAGCCAAGATCCGGGACTCCTGCGGGGGACCCAGTACTTC
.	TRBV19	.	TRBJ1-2	CASSMDWAGENGYTF	TGTGCCAGTAGTATGGACTGGGCAGGGGAGAATGGCTACACCTTC
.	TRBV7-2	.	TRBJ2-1	CASGVRAPHNEQFF	TGTGCCAGTGGTGTCAGGGCGCCCCACAATGAGCAGTTCTTC
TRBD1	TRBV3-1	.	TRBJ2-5	CASSPLPGQQETQYF	TGTGCCAGCAGCCCTCTTCCGGGACAGCAAGAGACCCAGTACTTC
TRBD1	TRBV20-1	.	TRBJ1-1	CSARRDSWNTEAFF	TGCAGTGCTAGACGGGACAGCTGGAACACTGAAGCTTTCTTT
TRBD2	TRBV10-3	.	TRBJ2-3	CAISESNSGSPDTQYF	TGTGCCATCAGTGAGTCAAATAGCGGGAGCCCAGATACGCAGTATTTT
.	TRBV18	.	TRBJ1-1	CASSAGYTNTEAFF	TGTGCCAGCTCGGCCGGGTACACGAACACTGAAGCTTTCTTT
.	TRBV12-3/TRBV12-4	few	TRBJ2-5	CASSPQGQGFGGRRETQYF	TGTGCCAGCAGTCCGCAGGGACAGGGTTTTGGCGGGAGGAGGGAGACCCAGTACTTC
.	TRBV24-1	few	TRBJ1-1	CATSDLVRSVGTEAFF	TGTGCCACCAGTGATTTAGTTCGGAGCGTTGGCACTGAAGCTTTCTTT
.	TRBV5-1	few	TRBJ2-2	CASSLAGDPGELFF	TGCGCCAGCAGCTTGGCAGGGGACCCCGGGGAGCTGTTTTTT
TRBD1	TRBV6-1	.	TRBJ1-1	CASSWDRGNTEAFF	TGTGCCAGCAGCTGGGACAGGGGGAACACTGAAGCTTTCTTT
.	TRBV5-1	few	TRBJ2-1	CASSEGGGSYNEQFF	TGCGCCAGCAGCGAGGGTGGGGGATCCTACAATGAGCAGTTCTTC
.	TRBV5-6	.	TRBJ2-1	CASSSYLTGSYNEQFF	TGTGCCAGCAGCTCGTACCTGACAGGTTCCTACAATGAGCAGTTCTTC
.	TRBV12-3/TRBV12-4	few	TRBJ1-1	CASSWTRSTEAFF	TGTGCCAGCAGTTGGACCCGAAGCACTGAAGCTTTCTTT
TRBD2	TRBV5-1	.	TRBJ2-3	CASSNRLAGGPSSTDTQYF	TGCGCCAGCAGTAATAGACTAGCGGGGGGACCATCTAGCACAGATACGCAGTATTTT
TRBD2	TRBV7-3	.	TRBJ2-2	CASSLGGAGTTKTGELFF	TGTGCCAGCAGCTTAGGGGGAGCCGGGACTACGAAAACCGGGGAGCTGTTTTTT
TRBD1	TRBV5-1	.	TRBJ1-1	CASRTGQGRDTEAFF	TGCGCCAGCAGGACGGGACAGGGGCGGGACACTGAAGCTTTCTTT
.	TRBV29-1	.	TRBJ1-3	CSVEAGSGNTIYF	TGCAGCGTTGAGGCAGGGAGTGGAAACACCATATATTTT
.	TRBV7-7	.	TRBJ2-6	CASSSVPQGSGANVLTF	TGTGCCAGCAGCTCGGTCCCACAGGGCTCTGGGGCCAACGTCCTGACTTTC
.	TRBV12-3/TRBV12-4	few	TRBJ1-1	CASSPTGWGNTEAFF	TGTGCCAGCAGTCCCACTGGTTGGGGGAACACTGAAGCTTTCTTT
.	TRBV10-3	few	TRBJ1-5	CAIRQGLNQPQHF	TGTGCCATCAGGCAGGGACTAAATCAGCCCCAGCATTTT
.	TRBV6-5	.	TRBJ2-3	CASSWVRGADTQYF	TGTGCCAGCAGTTGGGTTAGGGGCGCAGATACGCAGTATTTT
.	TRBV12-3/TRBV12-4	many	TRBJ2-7	CASSPQRREQYF	TGTGCCAGCAGTCCCCAAAGGCGCGAGCAGTACTTC
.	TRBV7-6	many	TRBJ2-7	CASSLARGAIEQYF	TGTGCCAGCAGCTTAGCCAGGGGTGCGATCGAGCAGTACTTC
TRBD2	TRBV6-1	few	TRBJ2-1	CASPGLALTNEQFF	TGTGCCTCCCCGGGACTAGCTTTAACCAATGAGCAGTTCTTC
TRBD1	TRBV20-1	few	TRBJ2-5	CSATTRGLGETQYF	TGCAGTGCTACCACCAGGGGGCTTGGGGAGACCCAGTACTTC
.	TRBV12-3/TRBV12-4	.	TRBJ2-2	CASSSRTLDGELFF	TGTGCCAGCAGTTCCAGGACTCTTGACGGGGAGCTGTTTTTT
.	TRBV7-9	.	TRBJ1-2	CASSVVGAKGYGYTF	TGTGCCAGCAGCGTGGTAGGGGCCAAGGGCTATGGCTACACCTTC
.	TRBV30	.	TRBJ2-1	CAWSQGYNEQFF	TGTGCCTGGAGTCAGGGATACAATGAGCAGTTCTTC